This TCR beta chain was sequenced during a study of blood T cell repertoires in COVID-19. Study information: Acute and convalescent COVID-19 specimens originated in the United States, Italy and Spain. PBMCs, B-cell-depleted T cells, or T cells provided the cDNA or gDNA that made up the material.

Original handling: Amplifying reference gene primers gave estimates of nucleated cell counts. Clones were read by immunoSEQ multiplex PCR, and TCRdb kept only the in-frame ones, dropping some. V and J calls and clone size are copied from that table; D and trimming were computed from the DNA. This sample has 150,000 to 200,000 clones, with around 88% found just once. CDR1 and CDR2 from the germline V gene are MNHEY and SVGAGI. V lost 2 bases, J lost 11 bases, and 9 bases lay in between. CDR3 length equals 11 residues. This TCR derives from a woman in her 30s with acute or convalescent COVID-19. The material sequenced was peripheral blood. The gene calls are TRBV6-5 and TRBJ1-1; D uncertain. CDR3 in DNA: TGTGCCAGCAGTTACCTGCGTACGGCTTTCTTT. Protein product: CASSYLRTAFF.